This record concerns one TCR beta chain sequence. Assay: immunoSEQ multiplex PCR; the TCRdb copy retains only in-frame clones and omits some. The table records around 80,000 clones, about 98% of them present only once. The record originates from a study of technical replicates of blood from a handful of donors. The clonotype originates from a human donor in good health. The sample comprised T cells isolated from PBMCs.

The CDR3 region is CSALVTGSYEQYF. CDR3 nucleotide sequence: TGCAGCGCTCTAGTAACGGGCTCCTACGAGCAGTACTTC. The genes are TRBV29-1 and TRBJ2-7, with D hard to call. Between the trimmed V and J ends, which lost 7 bases and 0 bases, there was a span of 13 bases. This CDR3 region has 13 residues. In germline, CDR1 is SQVTM, CDR2 ANQGSEA.